This is a list of T cell receptor beta chains from one sample in a study of post-analysis software for immune sequencing data. From the PCR reads, TCRdb called clonotypes with MiXCR, one entry per CDR3 protein. The profile covers approximately 770,000 distinct CDR3 sequences, with roughly 50% appearing a single time and roughly 4.9% taken by the ten largest. The sample taken for sequencing was blood. The receptors originated from a girl aged 10 to 17 with multiple sclerosis. CDR3s include the opening cysteine and the closing phenylalanine or tryptophan. Fields, in order: clone size, J gene, D gene, V gene, CDR3 DNA, CDR3 protein. The D gene is left open where the match is weak. Part of the rows lack a size; the others show once, few, many or a class for expanded clones.

clone_size: few; j_call: TRBJ2-3; d_call: NA; v_call: TRBV28; cdr3_nt: TGTGCCAGCATCAGGGACACAGATACGCAGTATTTT; cdr3_aa: CASIRDTDTQYF
clone_size: few; j_call: TRBJ2-4; d_call: NA; v_call: TRBV15; cdr3_nt: TGTGCCACCGGCCCGGGGTTGAACATTCAGTACTTC; cdr3_aa: CATGPGLNIQYF
clone_size: NA; j_call: TRBJ2-5; d_call: TRBD2; v_call: TRBV10-3; cdr3_nt: TGTGCCATCAGTGGACTAGCTGGGGAAGAGACCCAGTACTTC; cdr3_aa: CAISGLAGEETQYF
clone_size: NA; j_call: TRBJ2-5; d_call: TRBD2; v_call: TRBV9; cdr3_nt: TGTGCCAGCAGCGCAACGGGACTAGAACGGGAGGAGCAGTACTTC; cdr3_aa: CASSATGLEREEQYF
clone_size: few; j_call: TRBJ1-1; d_call: NA; v_call: TRBV20-1; cdr3_nt: TGCAGTGCTAGAGCACTAACAGGGCCGAACACTGAAGCTTTCTTT; cdr3_aa: CSARALTGPNTEAFF
clone_size: NA; j_call: TRBJ2-3; d_call: TRBD2; v_call: TRBV12-3/TRBV12-4; cdr3_nt: TGTGCCAGCAGTTCGTGGGGTAGCGGGAGAGGAGATACGCAGTATTTT; cdr3_aa: CASSSWGSGRGDTQYF
clone_size: NA; j_call: TRBJ2-7; d_call: NA; v_call: TRBV7-9; cdr3_nt: TGTGCCAGCAGCCCAAAGTCGAGCGACTACGAGCAGTACTTC; cdr3_aa: CASSPKSSDYEQYF
clone_size: NA; j_call: TRBJ2-1; d_call: NA; v_call: TRBV29-1; cdr3_nt: TGCAGCGTACTAGAACCGGGGTTCGCGTTCTTC; cdr3_aa: CSVLEPGFAFF
clone_size: few; j_call: TRBJ2-7; d_call: TRBD1; v_call: TRBV15; cdr3_nt: TGTGCCACCAGCAGAACCCTCGAACCGGGACAGGGAGACTACGAGCAGTACTTC; cdr3_aa: CATSRTLEPGQGDYEQYF
clone_size: few; j_call: TRBJ2-1; d_call: TRBD2; v_call: TRBV12-3/TRBV12-4; cdr3_nt: TGTGCCAGCAGTCTTCAGCGGGAGGGCAATGAGCAGTTCTTC; cdr3_aa: CASSLQREGNEQFF
clone_size: few; j_call: TRBJ2-7; d_call: NA; v_call: TRBV7-4; cdr3_nt: TGTGCCAGCAGCTCTACAGGGCTCGAAGCCTACGAGCAGTACTTC; cdr3_aa: CASSSTGLEAYEQYF